The next 13 T cell receptor beta chains were all read from a single sample in a study of T cells after yellow fever vaccination. TCRdb reprocessed the 5' RACE reads with MiXCR, giving one entry per CDR3 protein. This sample has hundreds of thousands of distinct CDR3 sequences; approximately 4% occur once, and the top ten carry under 30%. Here the sequenced sample was PBMCs, taken 5 days after the yellow fever booster vaccination. These receptors were taken from a young man who received the YFV17D yellow fever vaccine.

In its sample, this clonotype was seen a few times. The chain carries TRBV29-1 and TRBJ1-2; D is undetermined. This CDR3 has 12 amino acids. In germline, CDR1 is SQVTM, CDR2 ANQGSEA. V lost 2 bases and J lost 0, with 4 bases in between. CDR3 DNA: TGCAGCGTTGAAACAACTAACTATGGCTACACCTTC. It codes for CSVETTNYGYTF.

In its sample, this clonotype was seen a few times. V gene TRBV12-3 or TRBV12-4 combines with J gene TRBJ1-2, with D tentatively TRBD1 (6 bases). V was trimmed by 6 bases and J by 6 bases, leaving 26 bases between them. The CDR3 is made up of 17 amino acids. The CDR3 protein is CASRRLGRGYAVDGYTF. The CDR3 DNA reads as TGTGCCAGCAGACGCCTCGGCAGGGGTTATGCCGTCGATGGCTACACCTTC.

The chain uses TRBV4-1 and TRBJ1-5; D is possibly TRBD1 (5 bases). Looked up from germline, CDR1 is MGHRA and CDR2 is YSYEKL. This CDR3 comprises 16 residues. V lost 4 bases and J lost 5, with 18 bases in between. CDR3 amino acids: CASSRLGRGADQPQHF. As DNA, the CDR3 is TGCGCCAGCAGCCGCCTCGGGAGAGGGGCGGATCAGCCCCAGCATTTT.

This clonotype was seen only a few times. The chain employs TRBV29-1 and TRBJ2-5; D is unresolved. The V end was cut by 8 bases, the J end by 4 bases, with 20 bases between. Germline V gives CDR1 SQVTM, CDR2 ANQGSEA. The CDR3 extends over 14 amino acids. The CDR3 bases are TGCAGCCTTGGTTGGGGTAATGTGGGAGAGACCCAGTACTTC. Residues: CSLGWGNVGETQYF.

This clonotype has more than one count but fewer than ten. This chain joins TRBV4-3 and TRBJ2-5; TRBD1 agrees at 10 bases. CDR1 is LGHNA and CDR2 is YSLEER in the germline V gene. The CDR3 length is 15 residues. The V and J ends lost 0 bases and 5 bases, in that order; junction bases with no gene match: 3. The CDR3 loop is CASSQEGQGMETQYF. For the CDR3, the DNA is TGCGCCAGCAGCCAAGAGGGACAGGGGATGGAGACCCAGTACTTC.

The table lists this clonotype with a few counts. This chain uses TRBV20-1 with TRBJ2-5; unclear D gene. Germline V lookup: CDR1 DFQATT, CDR2 SNEGSKA (reference sequence). V shed 0 bases and J shed 5 bases, with 10 bases lying between them. This CDR3 region has 13 residues. Written as DNA, the CDR3 is TGCAGTGCTAGAGAGTCCCCCAGGGAGACCCAGTACTTC. Translating gives CSARESPRETQYF.

The chain carries TRBV6-5 and TRBJ2-7, with TRBD1 matching over 11 bases. J gave up 6 bases and V 6 bases, and 10 bases lay outside the gene matches. Germline V CDR1 and CDR2: MNHEY, SVGAGI. The CDR3 covers 15 residues. The CDR3 DNA follows: TGTGCCAGCAGACCCACCGCGGACAGGGGGCGCGAGCAGTACGTC. Translating gives CASRPTADRGREQYV.

The CDR3 protein is CASSQGLAGVSETQYF. The CDR3, as DNA: TGCGCCAGCAGCCAGGGACTAGCGGGGGTCTCAGAGACCCAGTACTTC. The rearrangement links TRBV5-1 to TRBJ2-5; 14 bases fit TRBD2. The J segment lost 4 bases and the V segment lost 4 bases, leaving 6 bases of the junction unmatched. The germline CDR1 and CDR2 sequences are SGHRS and YFSETQ. This CDR3 is 16 amino acids long.

This clonotype was observed many times. The chain couples TRBV20-1 to TRBJ2-2, with TRBD1 identical over 9 bases. V trimming: 5 bases; J trimming: 4 bases; junction bases outside the gene matches: 8. Germline assignment: CDR1 DFQATT and CDR2 SNEGSKA (reference sequence). CDR3 length: 15 amino acids. The CDR3 nucleotides are TGCAGTGCTGTTCCCGGGACAGGGATCACCGGGGAGCTGTTTTTT. Translated, it gives CSAVPGTGITGELFF.

This clonotype was observed a few times. This rearrangement joins TRBV3-1 to TRBJ2-7; D could derive from TRBD1 or TRBD2 (5 bases each). Germline CDR1 reads LGHDT; CDR2 reads YNNKEL (reference sequence). The V gene lost 7 bases and the J gene lost 0 bases, with 16 bases spanning the gap. The CDR3 totals 15 residues. The CDR3 loop reads CASTLRDRSSYEQYV. In DNA form, the CDR3 reads TGTGCCAGCACCCTCCGGGACCGAAGCTCCTACGAGCAGTACGTC.

This clonotype has a handful of counts. J is TRBJ2-1 and V is TRBV7-2; 10 bases match TRBD1. Germline V CDR1 and CDR2: SGHTA, FQGNSA. This CDR3 contains 15 residues. The V and J ends lost 4 bases and 7 bases, in that order; junction bases with no gene match: 7. The CDR3 is CASSSRQGAWNEQFF. In DNA, the CDR3 is TGTGCCAGCAGCTCTCGACAGGGGGCTTGGAATGAGCAGTTCTTC.

This clonotype came up a few times. The V call is TRBV29-1, the J call TRBJ1-3; TRBD1 aligns across 8 bases. V dropped 4 bases and J dropped 0; count of bases not matched to a gene: 2. In germline, CDR1 is SQVTM, CDR2 ANQGSEA. The CDR3 is 14 amino acids. For the CDR3, the DNA is TGCAGCGTTGCGGACAGGGTCTCTGGAAACACCATATATTTT. It encodes CSVADRVSGNTIYF.

Many counts were recorded for this clonotype. The V gene is TRBV12-3 or TRBV12-4, the J gene TRBJ1-1; no reliable D call. The CDR3 runs 13 residues. The V end was cut by 3 bases, the J end by 3 bases, with 8 bases between. CDR3 coding DNA: TGTGCCAGCAGTTTTCAGCGGGACACTGAAGCTTTCTTT. It encodes CASSFQRDTEAFF.